The 24 T cell receptor beta chains reported below all come from one sample, sequenced in a study of blood T cell repertoires in COVID-19. TCRdb keeps only in-frame clones here, not all; method: immunoSEQ multiplex PCR. The data show 40,000 to 50,000 clones, roughly 73% seen once. The sequenced sample was peripheral blood. Every receptor here comes from a woman in her sixties or seventies with acute or convalescent COVID-19.

The rearrangement links TRBV10-3 to TRBJ2-5; TRBD2 might be the D (6 bases). The CDR3 runs 12 residues. The V gene's germline CDR1 is ENHRY and CDR2 SYGVKD. The V end lost 4 bases, the J end lost 5 bases, and 8 bases lay between the germline ends. The CDR3 DNA sequence: TGTGCCATCAGTGGTGGGGGGGAGACCCAGTACTTC. Translated: CAISGGGETQYF.

The rearrangement uses TRBV5-1 and TRBJ2-7; D is unresolved. From germline, CDR1 is SGHRS and CDR2 YFSETQ. V was shortened by 0 bases and J by 0 bases, with 7 bases between the two germline ends. CDR3 length: 14 amino acids. CDR3 amino acids: CASSLVTSSYEQYF. The CDR3 coding sequence is TGCGCCAGCAGCTTGGTTACAAGCTCCTACGAGCAGTACTTC.

This clone was detected a few times. This chain uses TRBV5-6 with TRBJ1-4; 12 nucleotides align to TRBD1. Germline V gene lookup returns CDR1 SGHDT and CDR2 YYEEEE. Trimming at V came to 5 bases and at J to 5 bases, leaving 7 bases not matched to a gene. This CDR3 has 16 residues. CDR3 sequence: CASSTGTGGPNEKLFF. The CDR3 nucleotides read TGTGCCAGCAGTACCGGGACAGGGGGCCCAAATGAAAAACTGTTTTTT.

This chain joins TRBV7-6 and TRBJ2-5; no definite D call. The V end lost 0 bases, the J end lost 5 bases, and 7 bases lay between the germline ends. Germline values: CDR1 SGHVS, CDR2 FNYEAQ. CDR3 length equals 13 residues. For the CDR3, the DNA is TGTGCCAGCAGCTTAGCCCCCCGTGAGACCCAGTACTTC. It yields the protein CASSLAPRETQYF. The full variable domain, completed using reference TRBV7-6 and TRBJ2-5, is GAGVSQSPRYKVTKRGQDVALRCDPISGHVSLYWYRQALGQGPEFLTYFNYEAQQDKSGLPNDRFSAERPEGSISTLTIQRTEQRDSAMYRCASSLAPRETQYFGPGTRLLVL.

The chain uses TRBV12-3 or TRBV12-4 and TRBJ1-1; D call uncertain. V was pared by 2 bases and J by 4 bases, with 8 bases between. This CDR3 is 13 amino acids long. The CDR3 loop reads CASSLYLSTEAFF. For the CDR3, the DNA is TGTGCCAGCAGTTTATACTTGAGCACTGAAGCTTTCTTT.

V usage is TRBV7-2 and J usage is TRBJ2-1; 8 bases fit TRBD1. CDR3 size: 13 residues. Germline assignment: CDR1 SGHTA and CDR2 FQGNSA. Trimming removed 3 bases from V and 5 bases from J; junction bases left unmatched: 0. In nucleotides, the CDR3 is TGTGCCAGCAGCTTGGACAGGGACAATGAGCAGTTCTTC. Its translation is CASSLDRDNEQFF.

The V call is TRBV5-1, the J call TRBJ2-7, with D possibly matching TRBD2 (6 bases). V lost 4 bases, J lost 3 bases, and 14 bases lay in between. The germline V gene has CDR1 SGHRS and CDR2 YFSETQ. The CDR3 covers 14 residues. DNA for the CDR3: TGCGCCAGCAGCGGGGGGTCAGACCTCTACGAGCAGTACTTC. It specifies CASSGGSDLYEQYF.

This clone was picked up one time. The J gene is TRBJ1-5, the V gene TRBV15, with D hard to call. CDR3 length: 16 amino acids. Trimming shortened V by 1 base and J by 6 bases, and 16 bases separated the two germline ends. CDR1 is LNHNV and CDR2 is YYDKDF in the germline V gene (reference sequence). CDR3 residues: CATSRGPGGLGQPQHF. The CDR3 bases are TGTGCCACCAGCAGAGGCCCAGGAGGCCTCGGTCAGCCCCAGCATTTT.

The CDR3: CASSLRTSGSRADTQYF. The CDR3 bases are TGTGCCAGCAGCTTACGGACTAGCGGGAGTAGGGCAGATACGCAGTATTTT. This rearrangement joins TRBV11-3 to TRBJ2-3; 13 nucleotides agree with TRBD2. J was trimmed by 4 bases and V by 2 bases; bases with no gene match: 6. The germline V gene has CDR1 SGHNT and CDR2 YENEEA. The CDR3 covers 17 residues.

J is TRBJ2-2 and V is TRBV7-3, with a weak D call TRBD2 (5 bases). With 2 bases removed from V and 7 bases from J, the gap between germline ends came to 23 bases. The CDR3 sequence is 18 residues long. Germline V CDR1 and CDR2: SGHTA, FQGTGA. CDR3: CASSLYSGRRGKGGELFF. For the CDR3, the DNA is TGTGCCAGCAGCTTATACTCCGGTCGACGAGGGAAGGGCGGGGAGCTGTTTTTT.

This clone is a singleton in its sample. The chain recombines TRBV2 with TRBJ1-4; D remains ambiguous. Per the germline V gene, CDR1 is SNHLY and CDR2 is FYNNEI. V was trimmed by 6 bases and J by 4 bases, leaving 15 bases between them. The CDR3 loop spans 15 amino acids. The CDR3 DNA sequence: TGTGCCAGCAGCCCGTCAAAGTTCAGTAATGAAAAACTGTTTTTT. Its protein is CASSPSKFSNEKLFF.

V is TRBV2 and J is TRBJ2-7; D is possibly TRBD2 (6 bases). V lost 4 bases and J lost 1, with 11 bases in between. The CDR3 runs 14 residues. The germline gives CDR1 SNHLY, CDR2 FYNNEI. The DNA for the CDR3 is TGTGCCAGCAGTGTGGAGGGCGGTTCCTACGAGCAGTACTTC. Its translation: CASSVEGGSYEQYF.

The chain uses TRBV6-6 and TRBJ1-1, with D unclear. Trimming removed 2 bases from V and 1 base from J, with 14 bases in between. Germline V gene lookup returns CDR1 MNHNY and CDR2 SVGAGI (reference sequence). This CDR3 is built from 16 residues. CDR3 sequence: CASSYGRSFGNTEAFF. The CDR3 nucleotides read TGTGCCAGCAGTTACGGCCGTAGCTTCGGGAACACTGAAGCTTTCTTT.

This clone appeared a few times. The V gene is TRBV9, the J gene TRBJ1-1, with D perhaps TRBD1 (6 bases). Looked up from germline, CDR1 is SGDLS and CDR2 is YYNGEE. The CDR3 spans 14 residues. V was clipped by 6 bases and J by 2 bases, with 14 bases between them. The CDR3 region has the DNA TGTGCCAGCACGCGGGGGCCGTTTAACACTGAAGCTTTCTTT. It encodes CASTRGPFNTEAFF.

This chain's CDR3 is CASRPGGASDEKLFF. In DNA, the CDR3 is TGTGCCAGCAGACCTGGAGGGGCCTCAGACGAAAAACTGTTTTTT. The chain uses TRBV4-2 and TRBJ1-4, with D perhaps TRBD1 (5 bases). This CDR3 region has 15 residues. Germline CDR1 is LGHNA and CDR2 is YNFKEQ. V was pared by 6 bases and J by 8 bases, with 19 bases between.

The CDR3 DNA is TGTGCCAGCAGCAACTGGACAGGAGGACTCTATGGCTACACCTTC. It yields the protein CASSNWTGGLYGYTF. This chain joins TRBV9 and TRBJ1-2; TRBD1 matches at 7 bases. The V segment lost 4 bases and the J segment 4 bases; nucleotides outside the gene matches: 10. CDR1 and CDR2 from the germline V gene are SGDLS and YYNGEE. CDR3 length: 15 residues.

This chain links TRBV5-1 with TRBJ2-7; D perhaps matches TRBD1 (6 bases). Germline CDR1 SGHRS, CDR2 YFSETQ. The CDR3 contains 13 residues. V lost 3 bases to trimming and J lost 12 bases, with 19 bases between them. The CDR3, as DNA: TGCGCCAGCAGCTCGGACAGTTTCGGAAGCTTGTACTTC. Its translation: CASSSDSFGSLYF.

The rearrangement uses TRBV7-2 and TRBJ2-7; D may be TRBD2 (6 bases). Germline CDR1 reads SGHTA; CDR2 reads FQGNSA. This CDR3 has 15 amino acids. Trimming took 4 bases from V and 6 from J, leaving 19 bases between them. The CDR3 nucleotides read TGTGCCAGCAGCTCGTCCTTCGGAGGGTCGAGCGAGCAGTACTTC. Protein product: CASSSSFGGSSEQYF.

The V and J genes are TRBV5-8 and TRBJ1-1; TRBD1 might be the D (5 bases). This CDR3 contains 12 residues. CDR1 SGHTS and CDR2 YDEGEE come from the germline V gene. V shed 4 bases and J shed 3 bases, with 7 bases lying between them. This CDR3 reads CASSPGDTEAFF. As DNA, the CDR3 is TGTGCCAGCAGCCCGGGGGACACTGAAGCTTTCTTT.

The chain has TRBV5-4 and TRBJ1-6; TRBD1 matches at 7 bases. The CDR3 spans 15 residues. V shed 4 bases, J shed 8 bases, and the junction held 9 bases outside the gene matches. Germline-derived CDR1 and CDR2 are SGHNT and YYREEE (reference sequence). The chain's CDR3 is CASSKGGGGDSPLHF. CDR3 coding DNA: TGTGCCAGCAGCAAAGGAGGGGGCGGAGATTCACCCCTCCACTTT. The entire variable domain, with the rest obtained from reference TRBV5-4 and TRBJ1-6, is as follows: ETGVTQSPTHLIKTRGQQVTLRCSSQSGHNTVSWYQQALGQGPQFIFQYYREEENGRGNFPPRFSGLQFPNYSSELNVNALELDDSALYLCASSKGGGGDSPLHFGNGTRLTVT.

V usage is TRBV5-1 and J usage is TRBJ1-4; D may be TRBD1 (6 bases). The ends were cut back, 1 base at V and 0 bases at J, with 16 bases in the middle. Germline V gene data show CDR1 as SGHRS and CDR2 as YFSETQ. This CDR3 comprises 18 residues. The CDR3 bases are TGCGCCAGCAGCTTGAATCCCAGACAGGTAGCAACTAATGAAAAACTGTTTTTT. Translating it yields CASSLNPRQVATNEKLFF.

V and J are TRBV19 and TRBJ2-7, with a weak D call TRBD2 (6 bases). The germline V gene has CDR1 LNHDA and CDR2 SQIVND (reference sequence). V was cut by 6 bases and J by 4 bases, with 22 bases left in between. This CDR3 has 16 amino acids. The CDR3 sequence is CASRGYRGGSRYEQYF. DNA of the CDR3: TGTGCCAGTAGGGGATACCGAGGAGGGTCAAGGTACGAGCAGTACTTC.

The V gene is TRBV19, the J gene TRBJ1-5, with 10 bases that match TRBD1. Germline CDR1 LNHDA, CDR2 SQIVND (reference sequence). The J segment lost 9 bases and the V segment lost 8 bases, leaving 7 bases of the junction unmatched. The length of the CDR3 is 13 residues. The CDR3 sequence: CASSDRGQGPQHF. The DNA of the CDR3 is TGTGCCAGTTCAGACAGGGGGCAGGGGCCCCAGCATTTT.

The chain couples TRBV7-2 to TRBJ2-4; no clear D gene. CDR1 and CDR2 (germline): SGHTA, FQGNSA. V dropped 0 bases and J dropped 6 bases, with 6 bases sitting between them. The CDR3 runs to 13 residues. The CDR3 loop is CASSLASLNIQYF. The CDR3 DNA reads as TGTGCCAGCAGCTTAGCTAGCCTAAACATTCAGTACTTC.